The sequence of this T cell receptor (beta chain) was determined in a study of PD-1 blockade in classical Hodgkin lymphoma. Relapses following autologous stem cell transplantation were seen in all patients, with brentuximab vedotin exposure varying. Repertoires were generated with immunoSEQ multiplex PCR, while TCRdb's copy carries only in-frame clones and drops some. The sample holds around 91,000 clones, approximately 88% seen once. Germline CDR1 LNHDA, CDR2 SQIVND (reference sequence). V dropped 9 bases and J dropped 7; count of bases not matched to a gene: 18. The CDR3 is made up of 16 amino acids. Concerning this clone: Its target is not known.

Findings of the study overall: The authors excluded patients who started nivolumab under 1 year after ASCT. By C4D1 there was a significant rise in CD4+ TCR diversity but not in CD8+ TCR diversity. TCR diversity at baseline was reported to be reduced in newly diagnosed patients relative to healthy donors. Causes of the repertoire differences remain undefined, possibly disease activity or prior therapy.

The chain employs TRBV19 and TRBJ2-1, with 7 bases matching TRBD2. The TCR originated in a human donor with classical Hodgkin lymphoma. The source was peripheral blood mononuclear cells (PBMCs), collected at baseline. Written as DNA, the CDR3 is TGTGCCAGCACTAGGGGAGGCGGGAGACAAAGTAATGAGCAGTTCTTC. Its translation is CASTRGGGRQSNEQFF.